This entry lists 27 T cell receptor beta chains sequenced from one sample in a study of blood T cell repertoires in COVID-19 (dated by TCRdb to 2020 to 2021). The library relied on the immunoSEQ multiplex PCR assay. TCRdb stores this immuneACCESS table with in-frame sequences only. Part of the clones is absent; in the studies checked, under half of the shortfall reflects unresolved V genes, and no reason is known for the rest. The sample table contains roughly 58,000 clones; only one count was recorded for approximately 84% of them. Approximately 19% of the sample is held by the ten biggest clonotypes. The sample taken for sequencing was peripheral blood. Receptors originate from an older man with active COVID-19.

The CDR3 nucleotides are TGTGCCAGCAGCCAGAATAGCGGGAGGCAGTTCTTC. Translating it yields CASSQNSGRQFF. The genes are TRBV5-6 and TRBJ2-1; 9 bases agree with TRBD2. The V gene end was trimmed by 4 bases and the J gene end by 12 bases; junction bases not matched to a gene: 5. Looked up from germline, CDR1 is SGHDT and CDR2 is YYEEEE. The CDR3 totals 12 residues.

V usage is TRBV7-2 and J usage is TRBJ2-1, with 7 bases aligning to TRBD1. This CDR3 contains 14 residues. Germline V CDR1 and CDR2: SGHTA, FQGNSA. V shed 5 bases and J 6 bases; nucleotides not matched to a gene: 7. The CDR3 region is CASSLKTGRNEQFF. The CDR3 DNA follows: TGTGCCAGCAGCCTGAAGACAGGGCGCAATGAGCAGTTCTTC.

The V and J genes are TRBV7-2 and TRBJ1-4; TRBD1 agrees at 10 bases. The CDR3 runs 14 residues. Germline V gives CDR1 SGHTA, CDR2 FQGNSA. Germline trimming cut 6 bases from V and 2 bases from J; bases unmatched to any gene: 0. The CDR3 sequence: CASRDRGTNEKLFF. CDR3 DNA sequence: TGTGCCAGCAGGGACAGGGGGACTAATGAAAAACTGTTTTTT. The full variable domain, in which reference TRBV7-2 and TRBJ1-4 provide the parts outside the CDR3, is GAGVSQSPSNKVTEKGKDVELRCDPISGHTALYWYRQSLGQGLEFLIYFQGNSAPDKSGLPSDRFSAERTGGSVSTLTIQRTQQEDSAVYLCASRDRGTNEKLFFGSGTQLSVL.

This clone was found a few times. The chain is built from TRBV19 and TRBJ1-4, with unresolved D. V gave up 7 bases and J gave up 5 bases, with 17 bases separating them. The CDR3 sequence is 15 residues long. Germline V gene sequence: CDR1 LNHDA, CDR2 SQIVND (reference sequence). As DNA, the CDR3 is TGTGCCAGTACGGTAGAGGGAGGACTCAATGAAAAACTGTTTTTT. Protein: CASTVEGGLNEKLFF.

This chain connects TRBV19 to TRBJ1-1; possible D gene TRBD1, 5 bases. The CDR3 consists of 14 residues. With 3 bases removed from V and 1 base from J, the gap between germline ends came to 9 bases. Germline V gene data show CDR1 as LNHDA and CDR2 as SQIVND (reference sequence). CDR3 nucleotide sequence: TGTGCCAGTAGTATTTCAGGGTCGAACACTGAAGCTTTCTTT. Translating it yields CASSISGSNTEAFF.

Regarding this clone: One end of the junction varies from germline; a read error may be responsible. The chain links TRBV3-1 (or the pseudogene TRBV3-2) to TRBJ2-4; 9 positions agree with TRBD1. Germline CDR1 reads LGHDT; CDR2 reads YNNKEL (reference sequence). The CDR3 consists of 10 residues. The DNA of the CDR3 is TGTGCCAGCAGCCAAGGACAGGGGGGCTTC. Translation: CASSQGQGGF.

The V call is TRBV7-2, the J call TRBJ1-6; TRBD1 aligns across 9 bases. The CDR3 totals 17 residues. Losses at the gene ends were 1 base for V and 10 bases for J; bases not matched to a gene: 11. CDR1 and CDR2 (germline): SGHTA, FQGNSA. The CDR3 DNA is TGTGCCAGCAGCTTAGGACCGGGACAGGGCATTGGCTCACCCCTCCACTTT. Its translation: CASSLGPGQGIGSPLHF.

V is TRBV7-2 and J is TRBJ1-5; D not certain. This CDR3 has 15 amino acids. Germline V gene sequence: CDR1 SGHTA, CDR2 FQGNSA. V was pared by 2 bases and J by 0 bases, with 8 bases between. CDR3 sequence reads: CASSLNLYSNQPQHF. In nucleotides, the CDR3 is TGTGCCAGCAGCTTAAATCTTTATAGCAATCAGCCCCAGCATTTT.

This chain joins TRBV5-6 and TRBJ2-1, with 8 bases matching TRBD2. Trimming removed 2 bases from V and 9 bases from J; junction bases left unmatched: 10. Germline V gives CDR1 SGHDT, CDR2 YYEEEE. The CDR3 is made up of 15 amino acids. The CDR3 bases are TGTGCCAGCAGCTTTCCCGGGACTAGAGGAGGTGAGCAGTTCTTC. It translates to CASSFPGTRGGEQFF.

The CDR3 region has the DNA TGTGCCAGCAGTCTATCGACAGGGCTGCACGAGCAGTACTTC. As protein: CASSLSTGLHEQYF. The chain has TRBV6-6 and TRBJ2-7; TRBD1 matches 7 bases. Trimming removed 5 bases from V and 5 bases from J; junction bases left unmatched: 9. Per the germline V gene, CDR1 is MNHNY and CDR2 is SVGAGI (reference sequence). The CDR3 contains 14 residues.

This clone was observed a handful of times. The CDR3 coding sequence is TGTGCCAGCACCCTGGGGGGACTAGCGGGAGTTCAATACGAGCAGTACTTC. This codes for CASTLGGLAGVQYEQYF. J is TRBJ2-7 and V is TRBV28; TRBD2 agrees at 14 bases. The germline V gene encodes CDR1 MDHEN and CDR2 SYDVKM. The CDR3 has 17 residues. V gave up 7 bases and J gave up 4 bases; unmatched junction bases: 12. The full variable domain, rest sourced from reference TRBV28 and TRBJ2-7, is DVKVTQSSRYLVKRTGEKVFLECVQDMDHENMFWYRQDPGLGLRLIYFSYDVKMKEKGDIPEGYSVSREKKERFSLILESASTNQTSMYLCASTLGGLAGVQYEQYFGPGTRLTVT.

This chain uses TRBV24-1 with TRBJ2-4; a possible D gene is TRBD2 (5 bases). The CDR3 runs 13 residues. Looked up from germline, CDR1 is KGHDR and CDR2 is SFDVKD. V was pared by 6 bases and J by 7 bases, with 12 bases between. This CDR3 is CATSSREENIQYF. In DNA form, the CDR3 reads TGTGCCACCAGTTCGAGGGAAGAGAACATTCAGTACTTC.

The chain links TRBV7-2 to TRBJ2-7; the match to TRBD2 covers 9 bases. Germline-derived CDR1 and CDR2 are SGHTA and FQGNSA. V lost 1 base to trimming and J lost 0 bases; unmatched junction nucleotides: 10. The CDR3 totals 18 residues. The CDR3 DNA reads as TGTGCCAGCAGCTTAGGTCTGGAGCTAGCGGGAAGCTCCTACGAGCAGTACTTC. It codes for CASSLGLELAGSSYEQYF. The entire variable domain, with the rest obtained from reference TRBV7-2 and TRBJ2-7, is as follows: GAGVSQSPSNKVTEKGKDVELRCDPISGHTALYWYRQSLGQGLEFLIYFQGNSAPDKSGLPSDRFSAERTGGSVSTLTIQRTQQEDSAVYLCASSLGLELAGSSYEQYFGPGTRLTVT.

This clone was picked up a small number of times. The genes are TRBV7-9 and TRBJ2-7; 8 bases match TRBD2. The length of the CDR3 is 14 residues. V lost 5 bases to trimming and J lost 6 bases; unmatched junction nucleotides: 9. Germline CDR1 SEHNR, CDR2 FQNEAQ (reference sequence). CDR3 sequence: CASSPQAGVGEQYF. DNA of the CDR3: TGTGCCAGCAGCCCCCAAGCGGGAGTAGGCGAGCAGTACTTC. The variable domain in full, with the rest retrieved from reference TRBV7-9 and TRBJ2-7, is DTGVSQNPRHKITKRGQNVTFRCDPISEHNRLYWYRQTLGQGPEFLTYFQNEAQLEKSRLLSDRFSAERPKGSFSTLEIQRTEQGDSAMYLCASSPQAGVGEQYFGPGTRLTVT.

V usage is TRBV5-5 and J usage is TRBJ1-2, with TRBD1 identical over 11 bases. Germline values: CDR1 SGHKS, CDR2 YYEKEE (reference sequence). The trim removed 0 bases at V and 2 bases at J, leaving 9 bases unmatched. The CDR3 is 18 amino acids. This CDR3 reads CASSLGLGQGGLNYGYTF. CDR3 bases: TGTGCCAGCAGCTTGGGATTGGGACAGGGGGGATTGAACTATGGCTACACCTTC.

This clone was observed a single time. This sequence joins TRBV6-6 and TRBJ2-2; D call uncertain. The germline V and J ends were trimmed by 6 bases and 0 bases, with 8 bases remaining between them. The CDR3 contains 14 residues. Germline CDR1 reads MNHNY; CDR2 reads SVGAGI (reference sequence). CDR3 amino acids: CASRALANTGELFF. CDR3 coding DNA: TGTGCCAGCAGGGCCCTCGCGAACACCGGGGAGCTGTTTTTT.

V is TRBV4-1 and J is TRBJ2-5; 7 nucleotides line up with TRBD1. Germline lookup yields CDR1 MGHRA and CDR2 YSYEKL. V dropped 2 bases and J dropped 5; count of bases not matched to a gene: 8. CDR3 length: 15 residues. CDR3 residues: CASSQLTGAQETQYF. CDR3 DNA: TGCGCCAGCAGCCAACTTACAGGGGCACAGGAGACCCAGTACTTC.

This rearrangement joins TRBV10-3 to TRBJ1-3; TRBD1 aligns across 9 bases. V shed 6 bases and J 0 bases; nucleotides not matched to a gene: 6. This CDR3 contains 16 residues. Germline loops: CDR1 ENHRY, CDR2 SYGVKD. CDR3 nucleotide sequence: TGTGCCATCAGGGGGACAGGGACTCACTCTGGAAACACCATATATTTT. This translates into CAIRGTGTHSGNTIYF.

This sequence joins TRBV19 and TRBJ2-6, with D possibly matching TRBD1 (5 bases). The V end lost 5 bases, the J end lost 0 bases, and 23 bases lay between the germline ends. The CDR3 has 20 residues. The germline V gene encodes CDR1 LNHDA and CDR2 SQIVND (reference sequence). CDR3 residues: CASSGRPSGRGNSGANVLTF. The CDR3 nucleotides read TGTGCCAGTAGTGGACGACCATCAGGGCGCGGCAACTCTGGGGCCAACGTCCTGACTTTC.

This clone was counted a few times. The chain links TRBV6-5 to TRBJ2-3, with D unclear. The V and J ends lost 5 bases and 2 bases respectively, with 11 bases between them. Per the germline V gene, CDR1 is MNHEY and CDR2 is SVGAGI. The CDR3 has 14 amino acids. CDR3 DNA sequence: TGTGCCAGCAGTCCTTCAGATACCACAGATACGCAGTATTTT. This codes for CASSPSDTTDTQYF.

The CDR3 sequence is CASSGGTGGAYEQYF. The CDR3 DNA reads as TGTGCCAGCAGCGGGGGGACAGGGGGCGCCTACGAGCAGTACTTC. This rearrangement joins TRBV7-2 to TRBJ2-7; 12 bases align to TRBD1. The CDR3 has 15 residues. V was pared by 5 bases and J by 2 bases, with 4 bases of the junction left unmatched. Germline values: CDR1 SGHTA, CDR2 FQGNSA.

This clone appeared a few times. The rearrangement links TRBV3-1 (or the pseudogene TRBV3-2) to TRBJ2-3; 12 nucleotides agree with TRBD2. The CDR3 runs to 16 residues. V was clipped by 3 bases and J by 3 bases; unmatched bases: 4. Germline assignment: CDR1 LGHDT and CDR2 YNNKEL (reference sequence). CDR3 sequence (DNA): TGTGCCAGCAGCCAGTTCGGGACTAGCGGGACAGATACGCAGTATTTT. The encoded protein is CASSQFGTSGTDTQYF.

CDR3 in amino acids: CATSPMRGWGREVPDTQYF. The CDR3, as DNA: TGTGCCACCAGTCCGATGAGGGGGTGGGGACGGGAGGTCCCAGATACGCAGTATTTT. V usage is TRBV24-1 and J usage is TRBJ2-3, with D possibly being TRBD2 (7 bases). V was clipped by 6 bases and J by 4 bases, with 28 bases between them. The CDR3 covers 19 residues. Germline V CDR1 and CDR2: KGHDR, SFDVKD.

The chain uses TRBV2 and TRBJ1-1; 12 positions match TRBD1. This CDR3 region has 14 residues. Germline V gives CDR1 SNHLY, CDR2 FYNNEI. The V and J ends lost 8 bases and 4 bases, in that order; junction bases with no gene match: 5. The CDR3 spells CASLGTGGGTEAFF. The CDR3 nucleotides read TGTGCCAGCTTGGGGACAGGGGGCGGCACTGAAGCTTTCTTT.

V and J are TRBV7-6 and TRBJ2-1, with TRBD2 identical over 11 bases. The ends lost 4 bases at V and 8 bases at J; junction bases unmatched: 10. This CDR3 contains 16 residues. Germline assignment: CDR1 SGHVS and CDR2 FNYEAQ. The CDR3 DNA follows: TGTGCCAGCAGCTCAGTACTAGCGGGAGCCTCAGATGAGCAGTTCTTC. Protein: CASSSVLAGASDEQFF.

The V and J genes are TRBV10-3 and TRBJ1-1; 10 bases are a match to TRBD1. The CDR3 is 14 residues long. V lost 8 bases and J lost 0; bases outside the gene matches: 3. CDR1 and CDR2 from the germline V gene are ENHRY and SYGVKD. Here the CDR3 DNA reads TGTGCCATCCGGGGACAGGGGATGAACACTGAAGCTTTCTTT. It encodes CAIRGQGMNTEAFF.

The chain combines TRBV2 with TRBJ2-1; 8 bases map to TRBD2. With V trimmed by 1 base and J by 0 bases, 8 bases remained unmatched. Per germline, CDR1 SNHLY and CDR2 FYNNEI. The CDR3 has 18 residues. Written as DNA, the CDR3 is TGTGCCAGCAGTGAAGGACTAGCGATAAAGAGCTCCTACAATGAGCAGTTCTTC. This sequence encodes CASSEGLAIKSSYNEQFF.